This TCR beta chain was captured in a study of blood T cell repertoires in COVID-19. Losses at the gene ends were 10 bases for V and 4 bases for J; bases not matched to a gene: 9. The length of the CDR3 is 13 residues. The V gene's germline CDR1 is LNHDA and CDR2 SQIVND (reference sequence). The table came from immunoSEQ multiplex PCR; TCRdb's copy has only in-frame clones and leaves some out. The top ten hold roughly 7.7% of the sample, which has 150,000 to 200,000 clones, 85% seen once. The rearrangement joins TRBV19 to TRBJ1-2; 7 positions agree with TRBD1. The sequence derives from a woman aged 60 to 75 with acute or convalescent COVID-19. The sequencing input was peripheral blood. CDR3 amino acids: CATNRGQGYGYTF. CDR3 DNA: TGTGCCACGAACAGGGGCCAAGGCTATGGCTACACCTTC.